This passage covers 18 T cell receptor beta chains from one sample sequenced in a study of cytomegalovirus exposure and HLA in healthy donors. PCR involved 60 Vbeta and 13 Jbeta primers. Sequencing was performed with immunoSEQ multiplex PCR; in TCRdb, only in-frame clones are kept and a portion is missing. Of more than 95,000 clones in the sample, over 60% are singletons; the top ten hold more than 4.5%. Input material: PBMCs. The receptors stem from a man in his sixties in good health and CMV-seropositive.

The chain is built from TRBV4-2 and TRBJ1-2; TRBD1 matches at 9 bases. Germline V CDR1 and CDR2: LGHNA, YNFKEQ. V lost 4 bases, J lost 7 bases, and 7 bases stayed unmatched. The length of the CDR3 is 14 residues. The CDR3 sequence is CASSLGQGPGGYTF. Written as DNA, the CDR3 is TGTGCCAGCAGCCTGGGACAGGGCCCTGGTGGCTACACCTTC.

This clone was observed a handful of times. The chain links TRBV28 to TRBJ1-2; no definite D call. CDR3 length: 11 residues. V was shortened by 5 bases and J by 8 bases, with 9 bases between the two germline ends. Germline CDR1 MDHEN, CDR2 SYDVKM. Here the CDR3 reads CASSARRGYTF. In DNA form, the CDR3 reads TGTGCCAGCAGTGCGAGGCGAGGCTACACCTTC.

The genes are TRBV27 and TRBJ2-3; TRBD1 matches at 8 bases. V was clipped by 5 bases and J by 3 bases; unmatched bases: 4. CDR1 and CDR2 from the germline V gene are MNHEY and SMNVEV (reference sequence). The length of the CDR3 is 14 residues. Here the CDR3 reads CASSPWTGTDTQYF. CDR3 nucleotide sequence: TGTGCCAGCAGTCCCTGGACAGGGACAGATACGCAGTATTTT.

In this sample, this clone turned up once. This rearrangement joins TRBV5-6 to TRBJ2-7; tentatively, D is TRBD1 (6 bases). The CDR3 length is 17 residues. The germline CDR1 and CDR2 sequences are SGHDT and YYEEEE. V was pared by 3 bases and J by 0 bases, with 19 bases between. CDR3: CASSSYALRGSSYEQYF. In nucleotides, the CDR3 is TGTGCCAGCAGCTCGTACGCGTTGAGGGGGAGCTCCTACGAGCAGTACTTC. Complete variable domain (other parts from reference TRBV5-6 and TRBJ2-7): DAGVTQSPTHLIKTRGQQVTLRCSPKSGHDTVSWYQQALGQGPQFIFQYYEEEERQRGNFPDRFSGHQFPNYSSELNVNALLLGDSALYLCASSSYALRGSSYEQYFGPGTRLTVT.

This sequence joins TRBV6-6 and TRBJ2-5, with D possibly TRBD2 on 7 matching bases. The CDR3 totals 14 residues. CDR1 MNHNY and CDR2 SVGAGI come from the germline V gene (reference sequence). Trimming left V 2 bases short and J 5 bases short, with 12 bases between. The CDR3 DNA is TGTGCCAGCAGTTACAGGGGGGGATGGGAGACCCAGTACTTC. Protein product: CASSYRGGWETQYF.

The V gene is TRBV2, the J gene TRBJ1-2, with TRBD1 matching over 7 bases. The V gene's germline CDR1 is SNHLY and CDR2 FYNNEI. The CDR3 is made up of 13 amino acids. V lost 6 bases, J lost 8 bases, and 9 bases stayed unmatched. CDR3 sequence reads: CASRGETGNGYTF. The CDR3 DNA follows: TGTGCCAGCAGGGGAGAGACAGGGAACGGCTACACCTTC.

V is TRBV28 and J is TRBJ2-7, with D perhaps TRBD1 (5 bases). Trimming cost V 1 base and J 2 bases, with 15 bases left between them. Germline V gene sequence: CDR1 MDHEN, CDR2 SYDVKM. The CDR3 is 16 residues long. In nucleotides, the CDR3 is TGTGCCAGCAGTTTATATCAGGGAAATCCCCCCTACGAGCAGTACTTC. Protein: CASSLYQGNPPYEQYF.

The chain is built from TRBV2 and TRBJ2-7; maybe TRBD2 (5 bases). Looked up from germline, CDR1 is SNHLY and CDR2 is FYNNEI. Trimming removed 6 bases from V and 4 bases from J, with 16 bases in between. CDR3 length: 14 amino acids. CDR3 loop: CASSDTGNYYEQYF. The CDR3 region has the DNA TGTGCCAGCAGCGATACCGGGAACTATTACGAGCAGTACTTC.

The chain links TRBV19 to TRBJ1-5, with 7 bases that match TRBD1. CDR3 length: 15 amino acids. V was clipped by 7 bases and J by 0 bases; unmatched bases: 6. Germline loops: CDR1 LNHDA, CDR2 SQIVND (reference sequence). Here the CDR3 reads CASNLDRASNQPQHF. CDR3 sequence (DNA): TGTGCCAGTAACCTTGACAGGGCTAGCAATCAGCCCCAGCATTTT.

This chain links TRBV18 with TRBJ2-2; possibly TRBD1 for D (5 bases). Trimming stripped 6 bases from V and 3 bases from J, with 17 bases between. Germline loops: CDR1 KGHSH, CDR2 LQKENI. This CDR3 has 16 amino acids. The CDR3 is CASSPQGTWDTGELFF. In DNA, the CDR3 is TGTGCCAGCTCCCCCCAGGGCACATGGGACACCGGGGAGCTGTTTTTT.

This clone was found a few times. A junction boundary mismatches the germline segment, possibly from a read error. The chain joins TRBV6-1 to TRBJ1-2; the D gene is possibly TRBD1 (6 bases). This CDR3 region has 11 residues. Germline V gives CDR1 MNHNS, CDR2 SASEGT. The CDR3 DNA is TGTGCCAGCAGTGAGCATGACAGGTCGTCCTTC. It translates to CASSEHDRSSF.

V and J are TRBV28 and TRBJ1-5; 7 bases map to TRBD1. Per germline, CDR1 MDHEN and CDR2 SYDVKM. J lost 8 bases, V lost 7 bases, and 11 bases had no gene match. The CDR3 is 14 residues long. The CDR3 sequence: CASTNTGAAEPQHF. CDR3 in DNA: TGTGCCAGCACCAACACAGGGGCCGCCGAGCCCCAGCATTTT.

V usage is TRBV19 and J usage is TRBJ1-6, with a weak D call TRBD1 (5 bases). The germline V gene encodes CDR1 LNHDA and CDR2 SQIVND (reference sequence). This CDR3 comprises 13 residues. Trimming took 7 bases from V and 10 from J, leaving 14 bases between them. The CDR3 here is CASNQGRDSPLHF. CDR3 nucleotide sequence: TGTGCCAGTAACCAGGGTAGAGACTCACCCCTCCACTTT.

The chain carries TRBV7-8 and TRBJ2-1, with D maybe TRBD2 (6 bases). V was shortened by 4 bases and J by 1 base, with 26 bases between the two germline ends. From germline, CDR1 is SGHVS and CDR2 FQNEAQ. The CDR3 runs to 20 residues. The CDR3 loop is CASSSITKRVPNYSYNEQFF. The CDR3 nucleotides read TGTGCCAGCAGCTCAATTACAAAGCGGGTCCCAAACTATTCCTACAATGAGCAGTTCTTC.

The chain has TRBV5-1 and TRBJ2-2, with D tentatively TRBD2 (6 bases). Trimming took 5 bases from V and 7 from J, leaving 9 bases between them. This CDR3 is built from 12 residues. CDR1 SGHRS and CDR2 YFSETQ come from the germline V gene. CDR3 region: CASSVADGELFF. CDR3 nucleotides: TGCGCCAGCAGTGTAGCGGACGGGGAGCTGTTTTTT.

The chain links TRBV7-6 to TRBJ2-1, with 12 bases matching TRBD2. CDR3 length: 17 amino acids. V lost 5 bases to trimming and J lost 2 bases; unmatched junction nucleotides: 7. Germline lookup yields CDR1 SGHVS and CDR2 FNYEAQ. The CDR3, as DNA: TGTGCCAGCAGCGCTAGCGGGGGGGGTGAAACCTACAATGAGCAGTTCTTC. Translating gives CASSASGGGETYNEQFF.

CDR3 region: CASSLVAGLGYTF. DNA for the CDR3: TGTGCCAGCAGCTTAGTGGCAGGGTTGGGCTACACCTTC. V gene TRBV7-8 combines with J gene TRBJ1-2, with D possibly TRBD1 on 5 matching bases. The CDR3 is 13 amino acids. Per germline, CDR1 SGHVS and CDR2 FQNEAQ. The V and J ends lost 1 base and 8 bases respectively, with 11 bases between them.

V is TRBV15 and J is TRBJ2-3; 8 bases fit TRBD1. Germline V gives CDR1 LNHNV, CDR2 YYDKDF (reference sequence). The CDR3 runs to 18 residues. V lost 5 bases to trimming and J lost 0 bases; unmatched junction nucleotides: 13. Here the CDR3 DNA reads TGTGCCACCAGCGCTTGGACAGGGCGTAGGTCTAGCACAGATACGCAGTATTTT. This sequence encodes CATSAWTGRRSSTDTQYF.